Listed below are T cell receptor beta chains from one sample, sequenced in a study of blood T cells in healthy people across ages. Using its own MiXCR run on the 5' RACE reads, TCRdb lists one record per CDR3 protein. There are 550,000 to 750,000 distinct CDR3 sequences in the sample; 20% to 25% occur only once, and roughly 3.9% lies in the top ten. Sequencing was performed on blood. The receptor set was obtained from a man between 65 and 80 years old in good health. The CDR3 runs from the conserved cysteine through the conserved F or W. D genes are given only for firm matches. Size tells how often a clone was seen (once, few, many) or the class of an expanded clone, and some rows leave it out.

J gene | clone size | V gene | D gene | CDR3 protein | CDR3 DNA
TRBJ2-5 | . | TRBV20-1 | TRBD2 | CSARPSGTIRETQYF | TGCAGTGCTAGGCCCTCCGGGACTATAAGAGAGACCCAGTACTTC
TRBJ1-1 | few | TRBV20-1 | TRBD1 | CSARGGQGSFF | TGCAGTGCTAGAGGGGGACAGGGGTCTTTCTTT
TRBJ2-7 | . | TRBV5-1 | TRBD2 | CASSELAGQSYEQYF | TGCGCCAGCAGCGAGCTAGCGGGCCAAAGTTACGAGCAGTACTTC
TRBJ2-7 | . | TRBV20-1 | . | CSATGMTIHEQYF | TGCAGTGCTACCGGGATGACCATCCACGAGCAGTACTTC
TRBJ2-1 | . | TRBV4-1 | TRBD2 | CASSQDGLAGGLYNEQFF | TGCGCCAGCAGCCAAGATGGACTAGCGGGAGGGCTCTACAATGAGCAGTTCTTC
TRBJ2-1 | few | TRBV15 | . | CATSRDTVSEQFF | TGTGCCACCAGCAGAGATACCGTCAGTGAGCAGTTCTTC
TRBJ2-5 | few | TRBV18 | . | CASSPNREETQYF | TGTGCCAGCTCACCAAACCGAGAAGAGACCCAGTACTTC
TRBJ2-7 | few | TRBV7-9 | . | CASSFRQASDEQYF | TGTGCCAGCAGCTTCAGACAGGCCTCTGACGAGCAGTACTTC
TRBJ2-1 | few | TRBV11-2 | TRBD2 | CASSVSLAGGINEQFF | TGTGCCAGCAGCGTATCACTAGCGGGAGGAATTAATGAGCAGTTCTTC
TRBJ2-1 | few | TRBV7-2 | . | CASSLMGSEQFF | TGTGCCAGCAGCTTAATGGGGAGTGAGCAGTTCTTC
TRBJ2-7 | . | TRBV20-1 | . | CSARAIDDYEQYF | TGCAGTGCTAGAGCCATCGACGACTACGAGCAGTACTTC
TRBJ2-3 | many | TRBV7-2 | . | CASSLGLSTDTQYF | TGTGCCAGCAGCTTAGGGCTGAGCACAGATACGCAGTATTTT
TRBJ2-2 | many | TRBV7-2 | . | CASSLGQATGELFF | TGTGCCAGCAGCTTGGGTCAGGCGACCGGGGAGCTGTTTTTT
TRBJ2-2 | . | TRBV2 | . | CASGEVPGPGELFF | TGTGCCAGCGGTGAAGTTCCGGGGCCCGGGGAGCTGTTTTTT
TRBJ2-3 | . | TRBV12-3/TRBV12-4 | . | CASRSTVVDTQYF | TGTGCCAGCAGATCAACCGTAGTGGATACGCAGTATTTT
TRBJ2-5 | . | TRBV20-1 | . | CSARQGYETQYF | TGCAGTGCTAGGCAAGGTTATGAGACCCAGTACTTC
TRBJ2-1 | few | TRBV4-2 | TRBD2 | CASSQGQREGPYNEQFF | TGTGCCAGCAGCCAAGGACAGCGGGAGGGACCCTACAATGAGCAGTTCTTC
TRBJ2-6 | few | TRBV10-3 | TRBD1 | CAISDRDRPPGGANVLTF | TGTGCCATCAGTGACCGGGACAGACCTCCTGGTGGGGCCAACGTCCTGACTTTC
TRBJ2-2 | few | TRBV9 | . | CASSAPSGQNANTGELFF | TGTGCCAGCAGCGCACCTTCGGGGCAGAACGCGAACACCGGGGAGCTGTTTTTT
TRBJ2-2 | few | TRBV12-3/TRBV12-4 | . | CASRHTNTGELFF | TGTGCCAGCCGCCATACGAACACCGGGGAGCTGTTTTTT
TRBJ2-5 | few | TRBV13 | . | CASSLTGAPGETQYF | TGTGCCAGCAGCCTCACCGGGGCTCCCGGGGAGACCCAGTACTTC
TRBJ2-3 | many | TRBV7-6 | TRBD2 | CASSARTSGNADTQYF | TGTGCCAGCAGCGCCAGGACTAGCGGGAACGCAGATACGCAGTATTTT
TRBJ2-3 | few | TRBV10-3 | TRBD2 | CAISETSGSLWTSTDTQYF | TGTGCCATCAGTGAGACTAGCGGGAGTCTCTGGACTAGCACAGATACGCAGTATTTT
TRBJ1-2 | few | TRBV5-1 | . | CASSLAGELGGYTF | TGCGCCAGCAGCTTGGCAGGGGAACTTGGTGGCTACACCTTC
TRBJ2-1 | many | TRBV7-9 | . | CASSLFGESYNEQFF | TGTGCCAGCAGCTTGTTCGGGGAGTCCTACAATGAGCAGTTCTTC
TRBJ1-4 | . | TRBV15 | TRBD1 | CATQKGQRNEKLFF | TGTGCCACCCAAAAGGGACAGCGGAATGAAAAACTGTTTTTT
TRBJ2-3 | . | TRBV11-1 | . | CASSPSVTDTQYF | TGTGCCAGCAGCCCCTCGGTGACAGATACGCAGTATTTT
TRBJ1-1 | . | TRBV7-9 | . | CASSLGQGRIYTEAFF | TGTGCCAGCAGCTTAGGCCAGGGACGGATATACACTGAAGCTTTCTTT
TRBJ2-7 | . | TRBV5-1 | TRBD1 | CASSKGQGGSYEQYF | TGCGCCAGCAGCAAGGGACAGGGCGGCTCCTACGAGCAGTACTTC
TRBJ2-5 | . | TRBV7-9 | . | CASSLLTDMETQYF | TGTGCCAGCAGCTTATTAACTGACATGGAGACCCAGTACTTC
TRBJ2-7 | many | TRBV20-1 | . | CSARGGSSYEQYF | TGCAGTGCTAGAGGAGGGAGCTCCTACGAGCAGTACTTC
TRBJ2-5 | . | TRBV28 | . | CASSRSSVETQYF | TGTGCCAGCAGTCGATCTAGCGTGGAGACCCAGTACTTC
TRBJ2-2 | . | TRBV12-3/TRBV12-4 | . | CASTNGTGELLF | TGTGCCAGCACCAACGGCACCGGGGAGCTGCTTTTT
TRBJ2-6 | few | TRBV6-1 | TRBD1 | CASRRTGASSGANVLTF | TGTGCCAGCAGACGAACAGGGGCGAGCTCTGGGGCCAACGTCCTGACTTTC
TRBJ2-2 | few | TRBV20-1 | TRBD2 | CSALSGKNTGELFF | TGCAGTGCTTTAAGCGGGAAAAACACCGGGGAGCTGTTTTTT
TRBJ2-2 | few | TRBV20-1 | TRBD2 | CSARGGLAGDLGELFF | TGCAGTGCTAGAGGCGGGCTAGCGGGAGATCTGGGGGAGCTGTTTTTT
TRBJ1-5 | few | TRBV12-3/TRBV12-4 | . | CASNPDRGDQPQHF | TGTGCCAGCAACCCTGATAGGGGCGACCAGCCCCAGCATTTT
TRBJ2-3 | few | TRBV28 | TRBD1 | CASSPGTGLTDTQYF | TGTGCCAGCAGCCCCGGGACAGGACTCACAGATACGCAGTATTTT
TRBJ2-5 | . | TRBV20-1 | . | CSARDQGQTQYF | TGCAGTGCTAGAGATCAGGGACAGACCCAGTACTTC
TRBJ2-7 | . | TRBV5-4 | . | CASSPAVYSSYEQYF | TGTGCCAGCAGCCCGGCGGTGTATAGCTCCTACGAGCAGTACTTC